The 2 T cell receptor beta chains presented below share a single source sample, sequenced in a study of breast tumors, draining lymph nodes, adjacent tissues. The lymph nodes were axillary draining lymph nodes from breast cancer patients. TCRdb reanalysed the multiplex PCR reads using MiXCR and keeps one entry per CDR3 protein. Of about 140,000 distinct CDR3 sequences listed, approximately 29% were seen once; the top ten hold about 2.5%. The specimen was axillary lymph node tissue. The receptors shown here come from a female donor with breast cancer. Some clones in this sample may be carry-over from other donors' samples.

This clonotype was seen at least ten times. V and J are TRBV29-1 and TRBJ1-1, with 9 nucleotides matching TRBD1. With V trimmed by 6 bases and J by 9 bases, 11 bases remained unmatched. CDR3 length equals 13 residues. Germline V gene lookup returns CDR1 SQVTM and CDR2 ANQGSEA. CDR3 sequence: CSVSTGGLTKAFF. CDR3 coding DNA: TGCAGCGTGAGTACAGGGGGCCTGACGAAAGCTTTCTTT. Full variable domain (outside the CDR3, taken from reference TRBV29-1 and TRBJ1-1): SAVISQKPSRDICQRGTSLTIQCQVDSQVTMMFWYRQQPGQSLTLIATANQGSEATYESGFVIDKFPISRPNLTFSTLTVSNMSPEDSSIYLCSVSTGGLTKAFFGQGTRLTVV.

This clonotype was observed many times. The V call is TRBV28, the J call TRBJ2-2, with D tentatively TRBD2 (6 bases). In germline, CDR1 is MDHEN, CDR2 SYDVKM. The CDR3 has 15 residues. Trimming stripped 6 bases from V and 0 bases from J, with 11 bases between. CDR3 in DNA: TGTGCCAGCAGAACCCTAGCGTCGAACACCGGGGAGCTGTTTTTT. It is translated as CASRTLASNTGELFF.